This TCR beta chain was captured in a study of neurological immune-mediated disorders. V was cut by 0 bases and J by 8 bases, with 13 bases left in between. This CDR3 has 14 amino acids. Per germline, CDR1 SGHTA and CDR2 FQGTGA. This clonotype occurred many times. No antigen is known for it. The study drew its healthy controls from blood bank volunteers in Maryland, USA. Whole-study results and caveats: Private repertoires in all groups were suggested, as expanded clones shared no CDR3 amino acid sequences across subjects.

With 10-nucleotide random UMIs included, cDNA was synthesized by 5'RACE. TCRdb recomputed calls from the 5' RACE reads with MiXCR, one row per CDR3 protein. The table lists under 40,000 distinct CDR3 sequences, 4.6% of them singletons, with more than 20% in the top ten. V usage is TRBV7-3 and J usage is TRBJ1-2, with D perhaps TRBD1 (5 bases). The specimen was PBMCs. The clonotype was recovered from a man aged 18 to 29 in good health. CDR3 protein: CASSLTTGTGGYTF. The CDR3 bases are TGTGCCAGCAGCTTAACTACAGGAACAGGCGGCTACACCTTC.